This TCR beta chain appears in the sequencing data of a study of PD-1 blockade in classical Hodgkin lymphoma. Study information: Patients received nivolumab 3 mg/kg intravenously every 2 weeks. Overall study results and limits: A significant rise in TCR diversity by C4D1 was seen for CD4+ but not CD8+ cells. Newly diagnosed patients had diversity similar to the baseline diversity of complete responders.

The sample's time point: cycle 4 day 1 (C4D1), after 6 weeks of nivolumab. All trial patients relapsed after autologous stem cell transplantation. This clone was counted once. Its antigen is currently unknown. The table came from immunoSEQ multiplex PCR; TCRdb's copy has only in-frame clones and leaves some out. The table lists about 18,000 clones, 80% to 90% of them singletons. CDR1 and CDR2 from the germline V gene are SGHRS and YFSETQ. The V gene end was trimmed by 7 bases and the J gene end by 0 bases; junction bases not matched to a gene: 5. This CDR3 comprises 15 residues. The specimen comprised peripheral blood mononuclear cells (PBMCs), sampled before the fourth cycle of nivolumab. The rearrangement joins TRBV5-1 to TRBJ1-4, with TRBD1 matching over 8 bases. The TCR originated in a human donor with classical Hodgkin lymphoma. The CDR3 nucleotides read TGCGCCAGCGCTATACAGGGGGCAACTAATGAAAAACTGTTTTTT. Its protein is CASAIQGATNEKLFF. The full variable domain, with the rest looked up from reference TRBV5-1 and TRBJ1-4, is KAGVTQTPRYLIKTRGQQVTLSCSPISGHRSVSWYQQTPGQGLQFLFEYFSETQRNKGNFPGRFSGRQFSNSRSEMNVSTLELGDSALYLCASAIQGATNEKLFFGSGTQLSVL.